Below, one TCR beta chain is given with its context. The antigen this receptor binds is unknown. No much larger clonotype is one base removed from it; base qualities were not supplied. This sample also contains other DNA sequences that code for the same CDR3. This specimen belongs to a study of cytotoxic CD8 clonotypes in ibrutinib-treated CLL (dated by TCRdb to 2020 to 2022). At the level of the whole study: The cohort had about a dozen relapsed/refractory and 15 treatment-naive patients; some 17 were IGHV unmutated. Samples averaged roughly 280,000 productive templates and roughly 86,000 productive rearrangements. Response samples were taken after a median of 12 months on treatment, ranging from about 6 to 40 months. Of the 86 people in the trial, about 27 had longitudinal samples available. Every sample from remission and from progressive disease was obtained while the patients were still on ibrutinib. Cryopreserved peripheral blood mononuclear cells were collected before treatment, at response, and at either disease progression or sustained remission. Partial responses were observed in about 25 patients and complete responses in 2; after a median follow-up of around 64 months, remission was maintained in 14 patients and progression was observed in approximately 12. The study at large found these results: Sampling times were not matched between sustained-remission and progressing patients, and lymph node repertoires were not studied. An increase in clonality was observed at ibrutinib response, with clonality remaining stable during sustained remission and falling back toward baseline at progression. Public clonotypes were rare and either shrank or stayed stable during treatment, and the rise in clonality at ibrutinib response reflected expansion of private clonotypes. Baseline clonality exceeded that of age-matched healthy donors and correlated strongly with circulating CD8+ T-cell counts.

Each clonotype received, on average, 10x coverage in deep resolution sequencing performed on a MiSeq, where the target depth lay between 1 in 1 million and 1 in 200,000 T cells. The immunoSEQ hsTCRB Kit was used to generate TCR beta libraries. As for the authors' bioinformatics: Data were analyzed with ImmunoSEQ Data Assistant and ImmunoSEQ Analyzer, with V, D and J genes assigned per IMGT definitions. Clonality was computed as one minus normalized Shannon entropy of productive rearrangement frequencies, ranging from 0 to 1. Only overrepresented clonotypes making up at least 0.05% of the repertoire of each patient were included in the public clonotype analysis. Repertoires from more than ten age-matched healthy donors in immuneACCESS were used as clonality controls. TCRdb re-hosts the immuneACCESS table, in-frame sequences only. Its copies lack some clones; in the studies checked, an unresolved V gene accounts for under half of them, and the cause for the rest is not known. V and J calls and clone size are as listed in that table; D and trimming were resolved from the DNA. The sample yields almost 250,000 clones; under 80% were counted once. Together, the top ten hold over 15% of the sample.

Looking up the germline V gene yields CDR1 SGDLS and CDR2 YYNGEE. V gives up 0 bases and J gives up 0 bases, and the segment between their germline ends measures 7 bases. The CDR3 contains 14 residues, cysteine and phenylalanine counted. Here the CDR3 DNA is all that survives: 42 bases in frame from base 1. The time point label, as the study defines it: 20 to 30 months on ibrutinib. Approximately 2 micrograms of genomic DNA were extracted from cryopreserved PBMCs for TCR beta library preparation. Longitudinal blood samples from CLL patients on ibrutinib monotherapy underwent high-throughput TCR beta sequencing. Patients were enrolled in a phase 2 open-label single-center ibrutinib monotherapy trial.

The receptor was isolated from a human donor with chronic lymphocytic leukemia. This specimen consisted of PBMCs, obtained after 24 months of ibrutinib treatment. The sequence joins TRBV9 to TRBJ2-7, with no reliable assignment of the D segment. In nucleotides, the sequence is TGTGCCAGCAGCGTAGCCGGCACCTCCTACGAGCAGTACTTC. The translation is CASSVAGTSYEQYF.